A selection of T cell receptor beta chains follows, all from one sample in a study of T cell responses to AZD1222 COVID-19 vaccine. The data were produced by immunoSEQ multiplex PCR, yet TCRdb's version contains in-frame clones alone and is incomplete. The sample has under 200,000 clones; 85% to 90% are singletons. The material was peripheral blood, obtained 28 days after the second AZD1222 dose. The origin of the receptors is an adult who received the AZD1222 COVID-19 vaccine. Each CDR3 is given with its conserved first and last residue. The D gene is left open where the match is weak. Not all rows give a size; the values are once, few, many and, for expanded clones, a class.

d_gene,v_gene,len,abundance,j_gene,CDR3nt,CDR3aa
TRBD2,TRBV19,15,-,TRBJ2-7,TGTGCCAGTAGCCCCAGCGGGGGCTACTCCTACGAGCAGTACTTC,CASSPSGGYSYEQYF
TRBD2,TRBV27,14,-,TRBJ2-1,TGTGCCAGCAGTTATACCGGGGGGTACAATGAGCAGTTCTTC,CASSYTGGYNEQFF
-,TRBV5-1,14,-,TRBJ1-1,TGCGCCAGCAGCTTGGCGAGAGGTTACACTGAAGCTTTCTTT,CASSLARGYTEAFF
-,TRBV6-5,13,-,TRBJ1-2,TGTGCCAGCACTATACAGGACACGTATGGCTACACCTTC,CASTIQDTYGYTF
-,TRBV5-1,13,-,TRBJ2-1,TGCGCCAGCAGCTTCGGCGAGGGCAATGAGCAGTTCTTC,CASSFGEGNEQFF
TRBD1,TRBV7-6,17,-,TRBJ1-5,TGTGCCAGCAGCTTAGAGGCGGGACAGCGAATCAATCAGCCCCAGCATTTT,CASSLEAGQRINQPQHF
TRBD1,TRBV5-1,15,-,TRBJ2-1,TGCGCCAGCAGCTTGGCGGACAGGGGTTTATATGAGCAGTTCTTC,CASSLADRGLYEQFF
-,TRBV5-6,15,-,TRBJ1-2,TGTGCCAGCAGCTCGCGGCTGGGGGACCCCTATGGCTACACCTTC,CASSSRLGDPYGYTF
-,TRBV11-2,14,-,TRBJ1-2,TGTGCCAGCAGCTTGCGCAGCTTATACTATGGCTACACCTTC,CASSLRSLYYGYTF
-,TRBV2,13,once,TRBJ1-5,TGTGCCAGCAGTGTGGGGGCGAATCAGCCCCAGCATTTT,CASSVGANQPQHF
TRBD2,TRBV9,16,-,TRBJ2-7,TGTGCCAGCAGCGTAGCTAGCGGGGGATCCTCCTACGAGCAGTACTTC,CASSVASGGSSYEQYF
-,TRBV5-5,14,-,TRBJ2-2,TGTGCCAGCAGCTTGATACACTCTGCCGGGGAGCTGTTTTTT,CASSLIHSAGELFF
-,TRBV5-1,14,once,TRBJ1-3,TGCGCCAGCAGCTCCATAGACTCTGGAAACACCATATATTTT,CASSSIDSGNTIYF
-,TRBV2,13,-,TRBJ2-5,TGTGCCAGCAGTGACCAGGGTACCCTCGCCCAGTACTTC,CASSDQGTLAQYF
TRBD1,TRBV2,15,-,TRBJ1-2,TGTGCCAGCAGTATGACAGGGCTGGTCAACTATGGCTACACCTTC,CASSMTGLVNYGYTF
-,TRBV5-6,15,-,TRBJ1-6,TGTGCCAGCAGTTTGCAGCGACAGTTCGATTCACCCCTCCACTTT,CASSLQRQFDSPLHF
-,TRBV27,14,-,TRBJ1-1,TGTGCCAGCAGGCCAAACGGGAAGGGCACTGAAGCTTTCTTT,CASRPNGKGTEAFF
-,TRBV6-1,15,-,TRBJ1-5,TGTGCCAGCAGTGACCCGACAGGTCTCAATCAGCCCCAGCATTTT,CASSDPTGLNQPQHF
-,TRBV27,12,-,TRBJ2-3,TGTGCCAGCAGAGAGCGTACAGATACGCAGTATTTT,CASRERTDTQYF
TRBD2,TRBV6-5,15,-,TRBJ2-7,TGTGCCAGCAGTCTCCTTTGGGGGGGGTCCTACGAGCAGTACTTC,CASSLLWGGSYEQYF
-,TRBV12-2,15,few,TRBJ1-6,TGTGCAAGTCGCTTATGGGGACAGTATAATTCACCCCTCCACTTT,CASRLWGQYNSPLHF
-,TRBV7-9,14,-,TRBJ2-7,TGTGCCAGCAGCCCTCCGACAGGTTTTGGCGAGCAGTACTTC,CASSPPTGFGEQYF
-,TRBV30,11,-,TRBJ1-1,TGTGCCTGGAGCCACAGGGTATCGGCTTTCTTT,CAWSHRVSAFF
TRBD1,TRBV2,17,-,TRBJ2-6,TGTGCCAGCCTCCGGGACAGGGTGCTCTCTGGGGCCAACGTCCTGACTTTC,CASLRDRVLSGANVLTF
TRBD1,TRBV6-5,13,-,TRBJ1-2,TGTGCCAGCAGTACGGGACAGGGCTATGGCTACACCTTC,CASSTGQGYGYTF
TRBD1,TRBV6-6,14,-,TRBJ1-2,TGTGCCAGCAGTTACGGGACAGGGCCCTATGGCTACACCTTC,CASSYGTGPYGYTF